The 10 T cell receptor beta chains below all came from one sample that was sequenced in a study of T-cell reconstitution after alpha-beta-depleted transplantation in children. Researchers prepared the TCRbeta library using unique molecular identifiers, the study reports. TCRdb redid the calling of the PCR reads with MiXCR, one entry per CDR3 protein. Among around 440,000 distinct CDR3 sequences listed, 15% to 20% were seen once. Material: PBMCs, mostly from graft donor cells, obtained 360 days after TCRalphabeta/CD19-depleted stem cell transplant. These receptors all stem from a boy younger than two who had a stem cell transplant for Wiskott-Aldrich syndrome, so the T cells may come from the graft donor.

The CDR3, as DNA: TGTGCCTGGAGTGCTGTCCCAGGATCCTGGTATTTT. Translation gives CAWSAVPGSWYF. The chain joins TRBV30 to TRBJ2-3; the D is unclear. The CDR3 is 12 residues long. Between the trimmed V and J ends, which lost 1 base and 14 bases, there was a span of 16 bases. Per germline, CDR1 GTSNPN and CDR2 SVGIG (reference sequence).

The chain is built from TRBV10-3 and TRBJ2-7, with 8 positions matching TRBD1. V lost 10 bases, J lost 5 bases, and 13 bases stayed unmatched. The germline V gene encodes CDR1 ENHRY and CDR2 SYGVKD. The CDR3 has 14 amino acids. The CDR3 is CASRRTGSSDEQYF. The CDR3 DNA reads TGTGCCAGCCGACGGACAGGGAGTTCCGACGAGCAGTACTTC.

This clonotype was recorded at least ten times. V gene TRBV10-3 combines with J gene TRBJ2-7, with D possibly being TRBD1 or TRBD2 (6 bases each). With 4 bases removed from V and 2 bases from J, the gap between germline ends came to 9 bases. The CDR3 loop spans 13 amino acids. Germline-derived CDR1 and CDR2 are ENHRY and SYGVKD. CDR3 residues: CAISGGTPYEQYF. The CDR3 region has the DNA TGTGCCATCAGTGGCGGGACACCCTACGAGCAGTACTTC.

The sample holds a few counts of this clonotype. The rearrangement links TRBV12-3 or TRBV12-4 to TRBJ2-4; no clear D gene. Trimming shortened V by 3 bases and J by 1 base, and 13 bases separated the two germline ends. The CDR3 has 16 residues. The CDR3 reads CASSFAFTGAKNIQYF. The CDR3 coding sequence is TGTGCCAGCAGTTTCGCGTTCACCGGCGCCAAAAACATTCAGTACTTC.

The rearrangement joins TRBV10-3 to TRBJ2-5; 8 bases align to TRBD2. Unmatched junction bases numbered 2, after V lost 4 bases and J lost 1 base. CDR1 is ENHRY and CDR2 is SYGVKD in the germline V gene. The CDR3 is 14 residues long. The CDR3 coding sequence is TGTGCCATCAGTGTCGGGACTAGCCAAGAGACCCAGTACTTC. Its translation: CAISVGTSQETQYF.

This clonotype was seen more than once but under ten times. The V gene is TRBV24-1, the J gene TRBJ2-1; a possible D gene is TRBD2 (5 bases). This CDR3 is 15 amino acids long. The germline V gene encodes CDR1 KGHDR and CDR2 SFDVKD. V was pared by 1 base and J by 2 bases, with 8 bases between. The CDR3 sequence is CATSDLLGTYNEQFF. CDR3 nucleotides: TGTGCCACCAGTGATTTACTAGGTACCTACAATGAGCAGTTCTTC.

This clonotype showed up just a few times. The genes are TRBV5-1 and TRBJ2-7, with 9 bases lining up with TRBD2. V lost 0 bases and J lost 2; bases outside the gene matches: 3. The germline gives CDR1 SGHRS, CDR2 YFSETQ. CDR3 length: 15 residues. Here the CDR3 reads CASSLGASGAYEQYF. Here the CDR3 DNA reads TGCGCCAGCAGCTTGGGGGCTAGCGGGGCCTACGAGCAGTACTTC.

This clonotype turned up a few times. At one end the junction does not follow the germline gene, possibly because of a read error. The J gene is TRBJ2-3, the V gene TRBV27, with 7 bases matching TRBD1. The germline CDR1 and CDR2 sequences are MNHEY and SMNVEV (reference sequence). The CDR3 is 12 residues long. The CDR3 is CASSLSGQQATF. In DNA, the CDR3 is TGTGCCAGCAGTTTATCGGGACAGCAAGCGACTTTT.

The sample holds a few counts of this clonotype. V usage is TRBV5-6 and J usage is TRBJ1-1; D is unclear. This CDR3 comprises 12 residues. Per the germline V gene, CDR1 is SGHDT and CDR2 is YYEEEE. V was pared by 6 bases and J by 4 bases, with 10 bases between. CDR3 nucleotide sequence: TGTGCCAGCAATCGCGGACCCACTGAAGCTTTCTTT. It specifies CASNRGPTEAFF.

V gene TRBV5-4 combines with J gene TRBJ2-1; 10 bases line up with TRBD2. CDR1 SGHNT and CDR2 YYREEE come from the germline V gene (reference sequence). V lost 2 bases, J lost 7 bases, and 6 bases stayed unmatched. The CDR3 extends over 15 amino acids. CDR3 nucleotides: TGTGCCAGCAGCTTTTTTAGCGGGAGGTCTAATGAGCAGTTCTTC. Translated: CASSFFSGRSNEQFF.